This T cell receptor beta chain is drawn from a study of PD-1 blockade in classical Hodgkin lymphoma. Study-level points and caveats: Complete responders' baseline diversity resembled that of newly diagnosed patients.

Data came from immunoSEQ multiplex PCR; TCRdb stores just in-frame clones and leaves some out. The sample lists approximately 50,000 clones, 70% to 90% occurring once. Trimming cost V 5 bases and J 3 bases; bases outside gene matches: 1. Germline CDR1 reads MNHEY; CDR2 reads SVGAGI. The length of the CDR3 is 15 residues. Each and every patient relapsed after autologous stem cell transplantation, and patients got differing brentuximab vedotin exposure. A remark on this clone: Its specificity is not known.

This material consisted of peripheral blood mononuclear cells (PBMCs), taken before the second cycle of nivolumab. This clonotype was obtained from a human donor with classical Hodgkin lymphoma. This chain links TRBV6-5 with TRBJ2-6, with 10 positions matching TRBD1. The CDR3 sequence: CASSGTGVGANVLTF. CDR3 DNA sequence: TGTGCCAGCAGTGGGACAGGGGTTGGGGCCAACGTCCTGACTTTC.